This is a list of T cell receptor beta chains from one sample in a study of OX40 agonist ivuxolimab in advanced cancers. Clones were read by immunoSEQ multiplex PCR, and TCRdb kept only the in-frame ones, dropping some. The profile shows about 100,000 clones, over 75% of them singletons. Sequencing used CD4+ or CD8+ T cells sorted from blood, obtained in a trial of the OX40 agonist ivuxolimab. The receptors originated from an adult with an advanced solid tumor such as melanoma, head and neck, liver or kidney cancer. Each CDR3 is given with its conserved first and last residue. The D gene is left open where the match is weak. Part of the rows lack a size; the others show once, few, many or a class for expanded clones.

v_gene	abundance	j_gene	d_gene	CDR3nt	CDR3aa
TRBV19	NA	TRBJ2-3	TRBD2	TGTGCCAGTAGTATTGTAGCGGGGGGCCTCAGAGATACGCAGTATTTT	CASSIVAGGLRDTQYF
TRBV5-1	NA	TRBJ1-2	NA	TGCGCCAGCAGCTCCGGTGACCAAACCTATGGCTACACCTTC	CASSSGDQTYGYTF
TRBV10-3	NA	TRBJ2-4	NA	TGTGCCATCAGTGACCGCGGGGGCCGAGGAGCCAAAAACATTCAGTACTTC	CAISDRGGRGAKNIQYF
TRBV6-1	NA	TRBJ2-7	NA	TGTGCCAGCAGTGATAGGTGGGGGGGCATTGAACGGTCCTACGAGCAGTACTTC	CASSDRWGGIERSYEQYF
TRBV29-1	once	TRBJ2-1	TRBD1	TGCAGCGCAACGACAGGGGTGAACGAGCAGTTCTTC	CSATTGVNEQFF
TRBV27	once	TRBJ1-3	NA	TGTGCCAGCAGTCCGATCCCATTTAGGACAGCATTCGACAACACCATATATTTT	CASSPIPFRTAFDNTIYF
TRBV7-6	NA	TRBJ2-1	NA	TGTGCCAGCAGCCCCCTCGGCGGGTTCACCTACAATGAGCAGTTCTTC	CASSPLGGFTYNEQFF
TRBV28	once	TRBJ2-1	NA	TGTGCCAGCCAAATGAGCAATGAGCAGTTCTTC	CASQMSNEQFF
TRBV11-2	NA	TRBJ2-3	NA	TGTGCCAGCAGCTTAGTCGGTGGTAGCGGCACAGATACGCAGTATTTT	CASSLVGGSGTDTQYF
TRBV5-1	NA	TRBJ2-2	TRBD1	TGCGCCAGCAGCTTGGTGTGGTCAGGGGGCGCGTTAGCAGGGGAGCTGTTTTTT	CASSLVWSGGALAGELFF
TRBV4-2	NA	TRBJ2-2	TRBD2	TGTGCCAGCGGAGGGGAGGCAATAGCGGGACGGACCGGGGAGCTGTTTTTT	CASGGEAIAGRTGELFF
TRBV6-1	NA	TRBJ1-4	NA	TGTGCCAGCAATTTCTATCTTTCAACTAATGAAAAACTGTTTTTT	CASNFYLSTNEKLFF
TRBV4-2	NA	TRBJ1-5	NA	TGTGCCAGCAGCCAAGGCAGCCCTGGGGGCAATCAGCCCCAGCATTTT	CASSQGSPGGNQPQHF
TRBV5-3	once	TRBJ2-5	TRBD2	TGTGCCAGAAGCTTCGCTAGCGGGAGTGAAGAGACCCAGTACTTC	CARSFASGSEETQYF
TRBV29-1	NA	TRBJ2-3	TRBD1	TGCAGCGTTGTTCGGACAGGGGCCCGCACAGATACGCAGTATTTT	CSVVRTGARTDTQYF
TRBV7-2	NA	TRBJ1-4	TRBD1	TGTGCCAGCAGCCTCCCGAACAGGGGCGATGAAAAACTGTTTTTT	CASSLPNRGDEKLFF
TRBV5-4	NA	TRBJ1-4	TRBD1	TGTGCCAGCAGCCCTGGCGGGGGACAGGGGACTGAAAAACTGTTTTTT	CASSPGGGQGTEKLFF
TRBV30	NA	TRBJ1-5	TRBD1	TGTGCCTGGGCTCGGACAGGGGGCATTCAGCCCCAGCATTTT	CAWARTGGIQPQHF
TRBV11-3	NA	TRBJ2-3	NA	TGTGCCAGCAGCTTGAGGGCCACAGATACGCAGTATTTT	CASSLRATDTQYF
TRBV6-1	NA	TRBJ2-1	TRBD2	TGTGCCACCTTGGGACTAAACTACAATGAGCAGTTCTTC	CATLGLNYNEQFF
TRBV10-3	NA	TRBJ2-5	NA	TGTGCCATCAGTGACTTGCGGGCAGGGGTAGAGACCCAGTACTTC	CAISDLRAGVETQYF
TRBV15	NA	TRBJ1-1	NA	TGTGCCACCAGCACTGCAGACAGGAGGTTAGGGGACACTGAAGCTTTCTTT	CATSTADRRLGDTEAFF
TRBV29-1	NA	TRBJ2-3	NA	TGCAGCGGCGGGGGCAGGGGGATATCAGATACGCAGTATTTT	CSGGGRGISDTQYF
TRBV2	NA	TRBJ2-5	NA	TGTGCCAGCCTGACGGGGGGCCTAAGGGAGACCCAGTACTTC	CASLTGGLRETQYF
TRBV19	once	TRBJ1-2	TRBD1	TGTGCCAGTAGTAGAGGGACAGGGGGCGCGTTGTATGGCTACACCTTC	CASSRGTGGALYGYTF
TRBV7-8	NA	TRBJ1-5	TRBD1	TGTGCCAGCAGCCCGACAGGGTATAGCAATCAGCCCCAGCATTTT	CASSPTGYSNQPQHF
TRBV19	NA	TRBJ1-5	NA	TGTGCCAGTAACGAACTGGCGGGCAATCAGCCCCAGCATTTT	CASNELAGNQPQHF
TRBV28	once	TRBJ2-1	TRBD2	TGTGCCAGCAGTTCCGCGGGACTAGCGGGAGTCAATGAGCAGTTCTTC	CASSSAGLAGVNEQFF
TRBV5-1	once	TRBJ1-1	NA	TGCGCCAGCAGCCCAGGAAACACTGAAGCTTTCTTT	CASSPGNTEAFF
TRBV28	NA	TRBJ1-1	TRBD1	TGTGCCAGCAGTCCTTCGGGACAGGGGGCGCGGGAAACTGAAGCTTTCTTT	CASSPSGQGARETEAFF
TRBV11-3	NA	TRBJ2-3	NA	TGTGCCAGCAGCCCGCTGAAAAATACGCAGTATTTT	CASSPLKNTQYF
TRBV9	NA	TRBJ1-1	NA	TGTGCCAGCAGCGCAACCTCAGCAAGGTCTGAAGCTTTCTTT	CASSATSARSEAFF
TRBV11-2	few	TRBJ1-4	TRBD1	TGTGCCAGCAGCCCGCGGACAGGAAATAATGAAAAACTGTTTTTT	CASSPRTGNNEKLFF
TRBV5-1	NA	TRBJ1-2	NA	TGCGCCAGCACGCCAGGGTCGGAACCATCTCACTATGGCTACACCTTC	CASTPGSEPSHYGYTF
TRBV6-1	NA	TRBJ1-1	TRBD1	TGTGCCAGCAGTTTAGACAGGGGAAGGACTGAAGCTTTCTTT	CASSLDRGRTEAFF
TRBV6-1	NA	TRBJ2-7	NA	TGTGCCAGCAACAGAAATTACGAGCAGTACTTC	CASNRNYEQYF
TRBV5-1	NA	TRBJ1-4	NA	TGCGCCAGCAGCTTGGCTCAGGCTGGGGAAAAACTGTTTTTT	CASSLAQAGEKLFF
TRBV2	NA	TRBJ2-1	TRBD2	TGTGCCAGCAGGGGTATTTCCGGGACTAGCGGGAGGAATGAGCAGTTCTTC	CASRGISGTSGRNEQFF
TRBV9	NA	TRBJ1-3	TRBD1	TGTGCCAGCAGCGGGGGACAGGGGCGCTCTGGAAACACCATATATTTT	CASSGGQGRSGNTIYF
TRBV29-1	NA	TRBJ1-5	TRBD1	TGCAGCGTTGCGGACAGGGGGAACAATCAGCCCCAGCATTTT	CSVADRGNNQPQHF
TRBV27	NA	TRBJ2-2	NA	TGTGCCAGCCCCCGGACAGAGAAGAACACCGGGGAGCTGTTTTTT	CASPRTEKNTGELFF
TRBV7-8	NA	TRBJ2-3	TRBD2	TGTGCCAGCAGCTTAGGGCTAGCGGGCACAGATACGCAGTATTTT	CASSLGLAGTDTQYF
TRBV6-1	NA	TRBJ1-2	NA	TGTACCAGCAGTGAAGACTATGGCTACACCTTC	CTSSEDYGYTF
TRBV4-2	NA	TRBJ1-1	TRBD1	TGTGCCAGCAGCTTACTACCAGGACAGGGAGAAGCTTTCTTT	CASSLLPGQGEAFF
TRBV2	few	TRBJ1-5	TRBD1	TGTGCCAGCAGTGACAACAGGGGGCTAAGTCAGCCCCAGCATTTT	CASSDNRGLSQPQHF
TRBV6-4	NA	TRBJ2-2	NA	TGTGCCAGCAGTCTAAGTTTTCCCGGCGGGGAGCTGTTTTTT	CASSLSFPGGELFF
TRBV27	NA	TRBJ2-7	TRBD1	TGTGCCAGCAGTGAAAAGGGGGCGTGGAGCTCCTACGAGCAGTACTTC	CASSEKGAWSSYEQYF
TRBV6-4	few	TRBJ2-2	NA	TGTGCCAGCAGTGCCCAGGGCAGCACCGGGGAGCTGTTTTTT	CASSAQGSTGELFF
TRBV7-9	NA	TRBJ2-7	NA	TGTGCCAGCAGCTTAAGTCTAGCAGACTACGAGCAGTACTTC	CASSLSLADYEQYF
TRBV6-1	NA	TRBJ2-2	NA	TGTGCCAGCAGCGAGTTGACAGGAAGCACCGGGGAGCTGTTTTTT	CASSELTGSTGELFF
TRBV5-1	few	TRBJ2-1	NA	TGCGCCAGCAGCGCGGGACGGTACAATGAGCAGTTCTTC	CASSAGRYNEQFF
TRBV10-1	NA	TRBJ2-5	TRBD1	TGCGCCAGCAGGGGGGACAGGGGGCAAGAGACCCAGTACTTC	CASRGDRGQETQYF
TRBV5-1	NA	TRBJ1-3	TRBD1	TGCGCCAGCAGCGCTGGACAGGGGGTATCTGGAAACACCATATATTTT	CASSAGQGVSGNTIYF
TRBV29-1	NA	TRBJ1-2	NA	TGCAGCGTTGAGGGCCCAGGGAACTATGGCTACACCTTC	CSVEGPGNYGYTF
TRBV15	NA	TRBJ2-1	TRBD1	TGTGCCACCAGCGGAGGACAGGGACGGAATGAGCAGTTCTTC	CATSGGQGRNEQFF